These 32 T cell receptor beta chains originate from one sample sequenced in a study of T cell repertoires in cytomegalovirus infection. Each CDR3 protein gets one entry after TCRdb re-called the reads with MiXCR. The table lists some 150,000 distinct CDR3 sequences, around a quarter of them singletons, with about a tenth in the top ten. What was sequenced was PBMCs. These receptor sequences come from a human donor in good health (CMV status not recorded). Some clones in this sample may be carry-over from other donors' samples.

This clonotype is deemed medium-sized. J is TRBJ2-3 and V is TRBV7-2; D not certain. Germline V gene sequence: CDR1 SGHTA, CDR2 FQGNSA. This CDR3 contains 12 residues. Trimming took 6 bases from V and 6 from J, leaving 10 bases between them. The CDR3 nucleotides are TGTGCCAGCAGTCACCCTGGGGATACGCAGTATTTT. Translating gives CASSHPGDTQYF.

There are a few counts of this clonotype. The J gene is TRBJ2-5, the V gene TRBV11-2; no definite D call. From germline, CDR1 is SGHAT and CDR2 FQNNGV. The CDR3 totals 13 residues. Trimming took 4 bases from V and 3 from J, leaving 9 bases between them. The CDR3 sequence is CASSSSTEETQYF. For the CDR3, the DNA is TGTGCCAGCAGCTCCTCGACGGAAGAGACCCAGTACTTC.

This clonotype was seen ten or more times. The chain couples TRBV7-2 to TRBJ2-5; 12 bases map to TRBD2. J gave up 7 bases and V 4 bases, and 7 bases lay outside the gene matches. CDR1 and CDR2 (germline): SGHTA, FQGNSA. The CDR3 consists of 15 residues. The CDR3 sequence: CASSSGLAGPGTQYF. The CDR3 region has the DNA TGTGCCAGCAGCTCAGGACTAGCGGGACCGGGGACCCAGTACTTC.

This clonotype was picked up many times. The chain joins TRBV7-9 to TRBJ1-1; D is ambiguous. With 3 bases removed from V and 0 bases from J, the gap between germline ends came to 14 bases. CDR1 and CDR2 from the germline V gene are SEHNR and FQNEAQ (reference sequence). The CDR3 extends over 16 amino acids. In DNA, the CDR3 is TGTGCCAGCAGCTTTTCAAGGGAGTCTATGAACACTGAAGCTTTCTTT. It is translated as CASSFSRESMNTEAFF.

In its sample, this clonotype was seen a few times. The J gene is TRBJ1-1, the V gene TRBV12-3 or TRBV12-4; 7 bases agree with TRBD1. Trimming took 7 bases from V and 5 from J; bases not matched to a gene: 10. This CDR3 is built from 14 residues. CDR3 region: CASIATGEKTEAFF. In DNA, the CDR3 is TGTGCCAGCATCGCCACAGGGGAGAAGACTGAAGCTTTCTTT.

This sequence joins TRBV19 and TRBJ1-5; D is unclear. This CDR3 comprises 15 residues. Germline lookup yields CDR1 LNHDA and CDR2 SQIVND (reference sequence). V lost 1 base, J lost 5 bases, and 12 bases lay in between. CDR3 bases: TGTGCCAGTAGTATAGGAGGGAGCCCCTATCAGCCCCAGCATTTT. It yields the protein CASSIGGSPYQPQHF.

Turning to this clonotype: This sequence may be a read error, since a much larger clone differs from it by one base. A read error is likely, as this CDR3 ends without the conserved phenylalanine or tryptophan. The rearrangement joins TRBV7-2 to TRBJ2-6; tentatively, D is TRBD2 (6 bases). The germline V gene has CDR1 SGHTA and CDR2 FQGNSA. This CDR3 comprises 16 residues. The V end lost 0 bases, the J end lost 1 base, and 7 bases lay between the germline ends. Here the CDR3 reads CASSLAGGSGANVLTL. DNA for the CDR3: TGTGCCAGCAGCTTAGCGGGAGGATCTGGGGCCAACGTCCTGACTTTG.

The CDR3 loop is CASSLASGMAIQYF. Here the CDR3 DNA reads TGTGCCAGCAGCTTGGCTAGCGGGATGGCCATTCAGTACTTC. This chain links TRBV11-2 with TRBJ2-4, with 9 bases matching TRBD2. Germline lookup yields CDR1 SGHAT and CDR2 FQNNGV. The V and J ends lost 3 bases and 9 bases, in that order; junction bases with no gene match: 6. The CDR3 extends over 14 amino acids.

This chain uses TRBV24-1 with TRBJ2-3; 9 nucleotides match TRBD2. Germline CDR1 reads KGHDR; CDR2 reads SFDVKD. V lost 4 bases and J lost 0; bases outside the gene matches: 16. CDR3 length equals 20 residues. CDR3 bases: TGTGCCACCAGTGACCCCGGATTCGCGGGAGGGCTAACTAGCACAGATACGCAGTATTTT. It is translated as CATSDPGFAGGLTSTDTQYF.

A few counts support this clonotype. This rearrangement joins TRBV12-3 or TRBV12-4 to TRBJ2-7; possibly TRBD2 for D (5 bases). The V and J ends lost 5 bases and 3 bases respectively, with 17 bases between them. The CDR3 is 15 residues long. In DNA form, the CDR3 reads TGTGCCAGCAGTCCTCGGGGTGCAGGAGTCTACGAGCAGTACTTC. Translating it yields CASSPRGAGVYEQYF.

This chain links TRBV2 with TRBJ1-2; D not resolved. V was clipped by 3 bases and J by 2 bases, with 13 bases between them. The germline V gene has CDR1 SNHLY and CDR2 FYNNEI. The CDR3 spans 15 residues. The DNA of the CDR3 is TGTGCCAGCAGTGATTCAAGGGTGCGGAACTATGGCTACACCTTC. Encoded protein: CASSDSRVRNYGYTF.

This chain joins TRBV5-4 and TRBJ2-3; TRBD2 might be the D (6 bases). The length of the CDR3 is 14 residues. Germline loops: CDR1 SGHNT, CDR2 YYREEE (reference sequence). With 6 bases removed from V and 2 bases from J, the gap between germline ends came to 13 bases. Here the CDR3 reads CASKEGRLTDTQYF. In DNA form, the CDR3 reads TGTGCCAGCAAGGAGGGCCGACTCACAGATACGCAGTATTTT.

This clonotype was counted between two and nine times. The chain has TRBV5-6 and TRBJ1-2; TRBD1 is a possible D gene (5 bases). Germline lookup yields CDR1 SGHDT and CDR2 YYEEEE. V lost 1 base, J lost 5 bases, and 15 bases lay in between. CDR3 length: 15 residues. The CDR3 region has the DNA TGTGCCAGCAGCTTGTCCCCCCAGGGCTCGTATGGCTACACCTTC. This encodes CASSLSPQGSYGYTF.

This sequence joins TRBV7-6 and TRBJ1-1, with D hard to call. With 2 bases removed from V and 4 bases from J, the gap between germline ends came to 8 bases. CDR3 size: 13 residues. The germline gives CDR1 SGHVS, CDR2 FNYEAQ. The CDR3 nucleotides read TGTGCCAGCAGCTTATCGGAACTCACTGAAGCTTTCTTT. Translation gives CASSLSELTEAFF.

This clonotype has ten or more counts. The rearrangement uses TRBV7-6 and TRBJ2-7; a possible D gene is TRBD1 (6 bases). Trimming removed 0 bases from V and 1 base from J, with 19 bases in between. CDR3 length: 18 amino acids. Looked up from germline, CDR1 is SGHVS and CDR2 is FNYEAQ. DNA of the CDR3: TGTGCCAGCAGCTTAGCGCCGACAGGCGGACTCCTATCCTACGAGCAGTACTTC. It translates to CASSLAPTGGLLSYEQYF.

This rearrangement joins TRBV6-6 to TRBJ2-1, with 8 positions matching TRBD1. Germline V gene lookup returns CDR1 MNHNY and CDR2 SVGAGI (reference sequence). V lost 0 bases, J lost 2 bases, and 3 bases stayed unmatched. The CDR3 covers 16 residues. The CDR3: CASSYSGQGAYNEQFF. The CDR3 DNA follows: TGTGCCAGCAGTTACTCCGGACAGGGAGCCTACAATGAGCAGTTCTTC.

The CDR3 loop is CASSSRTGPDQPQHF. CDR3 DNA sequence: TGTGCCAGCAGTTCCAGGACAGGGCCCGATCAGCCCCAGCATTTT. The chain combines TRBV12-3 or TRBV12-4 with TRBJ1-5; 8 bases are a match to TRBD1. The length of the CDR3 is 15 residues. V shed 4 bases, J shed 5 bases, and the junction held 7 bases outside the gene matches.

This clonotype was detected many times. The rearrangement joins TRBV7-2 to TRBJ2-7; D is tentatively TRBD1 or TRBD2 (5 bases each). Germline V gives CDR1 SGHTA, CDR2 FQGNSA. Trimming shortened V by 5 bases and J by 2 bases, and 16 bases separated the two germline ends. The CDR3 consists of 15 residues. The CDR3 loop is CASSQGPSLPYEQYF. For the CDR3, the DNA is TGTGCCAGCAGCCAGGGACCTTCCCTTCCCTACGAGCAGTACTTC.

This clonotype was seen many times. The chain employs TRBV27 and TRBJ1-4; TRBD1 aligns across 8 bases. Germline assignment: CDR1 MNHEY and CDR2 SMNVEV (reference sequence). Germline trimming cut 6 bases from V and 8 bases from J; bases unmatched to any gene: 14. This CDR3 contains 16 residues. For the CDR3, the DNA is TGTGCCAGCAGGCGAGGGACAGGTGGTTTCGGGGAAAAACTGTTTTTT. Residues: CASRRGTGGFGEKLFF.

This chain connects TRBV13 to TRBJ2-7, with D possibly matching TRBD2 (6 bases). The CDR3 contains 20 residues. Trimming cost V 6 bases and J 5 bases, with 35 bases left between them. Germline loops: CDR1 PRHDT, CDR2 FYEKMQ (reference sequence). The CDR3 nucleotides read TGTGCCAGCAGTCGCTTATCTTGGGACCTGGGGGGAACTAGTTCTCACGAGCAGTACTTC. It specifies CASSRLSWDLGGTSSHEQYF.

The chain uses TRBV2 and TRBJ1-2; 7 bases are shared with TRBD1. J lost 4 bases, V lost 4 bases, and 6 bases had no gene match. The CDR3 length is 14 residues. The germline gives CDR1 SNHLY, CDR2 FYNNEI. The CDR3 DNA follows: TGTGCCAGCAGTGCGGGACAGCCCTCCTATGGCTACACCTTC. Its translation is CASSAGQPSYGYTF.

This clonotype was detected a few times. The chain carries TRBV6-5 and TRBJ1-6, with 10 bases lining up with TRBD1. CDR3 size: 19 residues. In germline, CDR1 is MNHEY, CDR2 SVGAGI. Trimming cost V 2 bases and J 1 base; bases outside gene matches: 8. The CDR3 nucleotides are TGTGCCAGCAGTTACGCCGGACAGGGGGTAGGGTCCTATAATTCACCCCTCCACTTT. Protein: CASSYAGQGVGSYNSPLHF.

This chain connects TRBV20-1 to TRBJ2-7; D not resolved. CDR3 length equals 13 residues. Looked up from germline, CDR1 is DFQATT and CDR2 is SNEGSKA (reference sequence). V shed 5 bases and J shed 1 base, with 12 bases lying between them. In DNA form, the CDR3 reads TGCAGTGCTCAGGAGCTGAGGTCCTACGAGCAGTACTTC. This encodes CSAQELRSYEQYF.

The table lists this clonotype with a few counts. The gene calls are TRBV28 and TRBJ2-5; TRBD1 aligns across 10 bases. The CDR3 extends over 14 amino acids. V dropped 5 bases and J dropped 5; count of bases not matched to a gene: 5. CDR1 is MDHEN, CDR2 SYDVKM, per germline. Written as DNA, the CDR3 is TGTGCCAGCAGTCCGGGGGGACAGGGGGAGACCCAGTACTTC. Translating it yields CASSPGGQGETQYF.

At least ten counts were recorded for this clonotype. The rearrangement joins TRBV7-2 to TRBJ2-3; a possible D gene is TRBD2 (6 bases). Germline V lookup: CDR1 SGHTA, CDR2 FQGNSA. The length of the CDR3 is 14 residues. V was trimmed by 5 bases and J by 10 bases, leaving 19 bases between them. The CDR3 DNA reads as TGTGCCAGCAGCCAGGAGGCGGGATTAGGGGCGCAGTATTTT. Translation: CASSQEAGLGAQYF. Full variable domain (outside the CDR3, taken from reference TRBV7-2 and TRBJ2-3): GAGVSQSPSNKVTEKGKDVELRCDPISGHTALYWYRQSLGQGLEFLIYFQGNSAPDKSGLPSDRFSAERTGGSVSTLTIQRTQQEDSAVYLCASSQEAGLGAQYFGPGTRLTVL.

This clonotype was counted between two and nine times. This chain links TRBV27 with TRBJ2-2; the match to TRBD2 covers 10 bases. The J segment lost 5 bases and the V segment lost 3 bases, leaving 3 bases of the junction unmatched. The CDR3 consists of 15 residues. CDR1 and CDR2 from the germline V gene are MNHEY and SMNVEV (reference sequence). The CDR3 sequence is CASSLSGRGTGELFF. The CDR3 bases are TGTGCCAGCAGTTTGAGCGGGAGGGGAACCGGGGAGCTGTTTTTT.

This clonotype has only a few counts. The J gene is TRBJ1-1, the V gene TRBV4-1, with D tentatively TRBD1 (5 bases). The germline V gene has CDR1 MGHRA and CDR2 YSYEKL. CDR3 length: 15 amino acids. With 0 bases removed from V and 2 bases from J, the gap between germline ends came to 10 bases. The CDR3 DNA reads TGCGCCAGCAGCCAAGAATTAGGGGCTAACACTGAAGCTTTCTTT. Protein product: CASSQELGANTEAFF.

The rearrangement uses TRBV7-9 and TRBJ2-7, with D tentatively TRBD1 (6 bases). The V and J ends lost 5 bases and 6 bases respectively, with 20 bases between them. This CDR3 region has 15 residues. Germline assignment: CDR1 SEHNR and CDR2 FQNEAQ (reference sequence). In nucleotides, the CDR3 is TGTGCCAGCAGCCCAAATCGAGGGGGTAGGCTCGAGCAGTACTTC. Residues: CASSPNRGGRLEQYF. Full variable domain (remainder filled in from reference TRBV7-9 and TRBJ2-7): DTGVSQNPRHKITKRGQNVTFRCDPISEHNRLYWYRQTLGQGPEFLTYFQNEAQLEKSRLLSDRFSAERPKGSFSTLEIQRTEQGDSAMYLCASSPNRGGRLEQYFGPGTRLTVT.

To note about this clonotype: A much larger clone differs from this one at a single base, so this may be a read error. The V gene is TRBV14, the J gene TRBJ1-2; D not resolved. This CDR3 has 14 amino acids. The V and J ends lost 4 bases and 6 bases respectively, with 15 bases between them. CDR1 and CDR2 (germline): SGHDN, FVKESK. The CDR3 region is CASSPGTKANGYTF. The CDR3 nucleotides are TGTGCCAGCAGCCCAGGAACTAAGGCCAATGGCTACACCTTC.

This clonotype occurred many times. V and J are TRBV7-2 and TRBJ2-3, with a tentative D call TRBD2 (6 bases). Germline V gene sequence: CDR1 SGHTA, CDR2 FQGNSA. The CDR3 is 14 residues long. With 1 base removed from V and 3 bases from J, the gap between germline ends came to 8 bases. Here the CDR3 reads CASSLGAGTDTQYF. CDR3 nucleotide sequence: TGTGCCAGCAGCTTAGGGGCGGGGACAGATACGCAGTATTTT.

This clonotype was detected ten times or more. The chain is built from TRBV7-2 and TRBJ2-7; tentatively, D is TRBD2 (6 bases). The CDR3 totals 15 residues. Germline CDR1 and CDR2: SGHTA and FQGNSA. The germline V and J ends were trimmed by 1 base and 7 bases, with 17 bases remaining between them. The CDR3 DNA sequence: TGTGCCAGCAGCTTAGTGGGACTCCCCAATGATGAGCAGTACTTC. Translation: CASSLVGLPNDEQYF.

The rearrangement joins TRBV20-1 to TRBJ2-7; maybe TRBD2 (5 bases). Germline loops: CDR1 DFQATT, CDR2 SNEGSKA (reference sequence). The CDR3 has 14 amino acids. Trimming stripped 3 bases from V and 3 bases from J, with 15 bases between. CDR3 nucleotide sequence: TGCAGTGCTAGGCCTCCCCCCGGAGGCTACGAGCAGTACTTC. Its protein product is CSARPPPGGYEQYF.